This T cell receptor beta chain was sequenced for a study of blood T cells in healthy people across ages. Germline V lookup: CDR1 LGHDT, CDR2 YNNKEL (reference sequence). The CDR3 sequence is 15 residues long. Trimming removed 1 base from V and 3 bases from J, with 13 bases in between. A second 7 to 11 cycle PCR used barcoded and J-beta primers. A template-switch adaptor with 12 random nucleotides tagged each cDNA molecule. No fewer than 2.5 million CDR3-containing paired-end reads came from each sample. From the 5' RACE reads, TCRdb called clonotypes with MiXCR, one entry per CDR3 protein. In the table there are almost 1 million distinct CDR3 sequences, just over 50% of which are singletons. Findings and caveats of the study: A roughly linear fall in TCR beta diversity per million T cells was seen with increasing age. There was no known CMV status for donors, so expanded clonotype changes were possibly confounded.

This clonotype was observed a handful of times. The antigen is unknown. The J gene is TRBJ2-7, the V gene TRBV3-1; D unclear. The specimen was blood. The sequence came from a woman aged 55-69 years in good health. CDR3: CASSQGAAALYEQYF. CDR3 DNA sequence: TGTGCCAGCAGCCAAGGGGCCGCAGCTCTCTACGAGCAGTACTTC.